This TCR beta chain was sequenced during a study of blood T cell repertoires in COVID-19. Across the study: Researchers got acute and convalescent COVID-19 samples from the United States, Italy and Spain.

In the authors' workflow: Amplification of reference gene primers was used by the study to estimate nucleated cell counts. Sequenced by immunoSEQ multiplex PCR; TCRdb stores in-frame clones only, minus some. V, J and clone size derive from that table, while D and trimming were established from the DNA sequence. This table has 28,000 or so clones, almost 90% appearing once. The V and J ends lost 0 bases and 1 base respectively, with 15 bases between them. Germline V gives CDR1 GTSNPN, CDR2 SVGIG (reference sequence). The CDR3 length is 16 residues. The V call is TRBV30, the J call TRBJ1-1, with D possibly being TRBD1 (6 bases). The receptor comes from a human donor in a cohort sampled during active COVID-19. Sequenced sample: peripheral blood. CDR3 region: CAWSVGPRGGNTEAFF. CDR3 bases: TGTGCCTGGAGTGTCGGGCCGAGGGGGGGGAACACTGAAGCTTTCTTT.